These T cell receptor beta chains were read from a single sample in a study of cytomegalovirus exposure and HLA in healthy donors. Sequenced by immunoSEQ multiplex PCR; TCRdb stores in-frame clones only, minus some. Among about 140,000 clones, about 72% were seen once, and the ten largest hold roughly 2%. Material for sequencing was PBMCs. Source of these receptors: a middle-aged man in good health and CMV-seronegative. Both conserved end residues are part of each CDR3. Each record gives: clone size, V gene, J gene, CDR3 length, D gene, CDR3 protein. A D gene is named only where the DNA matches it firmly. Some rows have no size entry. The others give once, few or many, or a class for an expanded clone.

NA	TRBV7-9	TRBJ2-2	18	TRBD1	CASSFKRTGTGFPGELFF
NA	TRBV2	TRBJ2-3	15	TRBD2	CASRPRLAGTDTQYF
NA	TRBV9	TRBJ1-1	16	TRBD1	CASSVGDRGAHTEAFF
NA	TRBV6-5	TRBJ2-1	12	NA	CASSGRVNEQFF
NA	TRBV15	TRBJ1-4	15	TRBD1	CATSRKTGGNEKLFF
NA	TRBV6-1	TRBJ1-2	15	NA	CASTTSRAGDYGYTF
NA	TRBV18	TRBJ1-1	13	NA	CASSRDLDTEAFF
NA	TRBV7-5	TRBJ2-3	16	NA	CVRSSRTPRSTDTQYF
NA	TRBV28	TRBJ2-7	18	NA	CASSRGGQGLGSPYEQYF
NA	TRBV6-1	TRBJ1-5	15	NA	CASSEGTFTGQPQHF
NA	TRBV5-1	TRBJ1-2	12	NA	CASSLGPTGYTF
few	TRBV9	TRBJ1-1	15	NA	CASSAPTGKNTEAFF
NA	TRBV5-6	TRBJ1-5	15	TRBD1	CASTTGTGINQPQHF
once	TRBV7-9	TRBJ2-7	14	NA	CASTETVGGYEQYF
few	TRBV6-5	TRBJ2-1	14	TRBD2	CASRRPGTSNEQFF
NA	TRBV5-1	TRBJ1-1	13	NA	CASSSQPNTEAFF
NA	TRBV19	TRBJ2-5	16	TRBD1	CASSKQSTGGRETQYF
few	TRBV7-9	TRBJ2-1	13	NA	CASSLPVAVGQFF
once	TRBV15	TRBJ2-7	14	NA	CATSSGREETEQYF
NA	TRBV6-5	TRBJ2-7	14	NA	CASSYRGDSYEQYF
NA	TRBV7-6	TRBJ1-3	14	TRBD1	CASSLRQGSNTIYF
once	TRBV7-8	TRBJ2-5	14	NA	CASSLRDSASTQYF
NA	TRBV18	TRBJ2-7	14	TRBD2	CASSPGTSPYEQYF
few	TRBV4-3	TRBJ1-1	14	NA	CASSQESGVDEAFF
NA	TRBV5-5	TRBJ2-3	17	TRBD2	CASSLAITSGRTDTQYF
NA	TRBV7-6	TRBJ2-5	13	NA	CASSPRVQETQYF
NA	TRBV27	TRBJ2-1	11	NA	CASSYSGEQFF
NA	TRBV6-1	TRBJ2-1	13	NA	CASSIDSYNEQFF
NA	TRBV15	TRBJ1-2	15	TRBD1	CATRGLSTGGYGYTF
NA	TRBV5-6	TRBJ2-7	14	NA	CASSLWDKNYEQYF
NA	TRBV10-3	TRBJ2-5	14	TRBD2	CAISEGTSEETQYF
once	TRBV7-3	TRBJ1-2	16	TRBD1	CASSPRTGGALGGYTF